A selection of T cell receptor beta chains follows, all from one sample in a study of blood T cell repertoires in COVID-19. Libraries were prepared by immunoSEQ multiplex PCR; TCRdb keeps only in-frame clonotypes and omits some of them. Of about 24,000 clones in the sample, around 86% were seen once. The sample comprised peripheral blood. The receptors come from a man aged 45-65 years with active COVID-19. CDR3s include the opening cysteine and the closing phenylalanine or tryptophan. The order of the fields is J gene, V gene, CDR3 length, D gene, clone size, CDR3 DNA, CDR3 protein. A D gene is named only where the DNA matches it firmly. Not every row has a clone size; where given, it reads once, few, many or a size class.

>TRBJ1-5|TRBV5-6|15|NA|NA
TGTGCCCCGAAACAAGACACCCAGAGCAATCAGCCCCAGCATTTT
CAPKQDTQSNQPQHF
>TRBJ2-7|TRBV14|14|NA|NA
TGTGCCAGCAGCCACCCGGACAGTGCCTACGAGCAGTACTTC
CASSHPDSAYEQYF
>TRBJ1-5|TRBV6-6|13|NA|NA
TGTGCCAGCAGTTACGATGCCCGGCAGCCCCAGCATTTT
CASSYDARQPQHF
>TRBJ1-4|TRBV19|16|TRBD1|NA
TGTGCCAGTAGTCCAGGGACAGGGACGATGGCGGGAAAACTGTTTTTT
CASSPGTGTMAGKLFF
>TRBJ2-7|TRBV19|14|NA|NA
TGTGCCAGTAGTCTTAGTGCGGGAACCTACGAGCAGTACTTC
CASSLSAGTYEQYF
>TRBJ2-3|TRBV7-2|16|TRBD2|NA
TGTGCCAGCAGGACACATAGCGGGGCTAGCACAGATACGCAGTATTTT
CASRTHSGASTDTQYF
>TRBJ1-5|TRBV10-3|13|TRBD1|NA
TGTGCCATCGGATTAGACAGGGACCAGCCCCAGCATTTT
CAIGLDRDQPQHF
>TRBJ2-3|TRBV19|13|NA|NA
TGTGCCAGTAGAGCTCACGGGACAGATACGCAGTATTTT
CASRAHGTDTQYF
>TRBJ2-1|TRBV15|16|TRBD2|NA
TGTGCCACCAGCAGAGATGCGAGCGGGAGGTTTGATGAGCAGTTCTTC
CATSRDASGRFDEQFF
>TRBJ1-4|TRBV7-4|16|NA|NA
TGTGCCAGCAGCCCCGACAGGCCTCCAACTAATGAAAAACTGTTTTTT
CASSPDRPPTNEKLFF
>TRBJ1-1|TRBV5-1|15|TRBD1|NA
TGCGCCAGCAGCGCAGCAACAGGGGGCTCCACTGAAGCTTTCTTT
CASSAATGGSTEAFF
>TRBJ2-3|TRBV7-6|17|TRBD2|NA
TGTGCCAGCAGCCTCATCGGGACTAGCGGGTTTACAGATACGCAGTATTTT
CASSLIGTSGFTDTQYF
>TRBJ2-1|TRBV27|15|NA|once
TGTGCCAGCCATACCCTTACTACAGGGCGATATGAGCAGTTCTTC
CASHTLTTGRYEQFF
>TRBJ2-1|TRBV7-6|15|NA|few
TGTGCCAGCAGCTCCCGAAGCGGACCCTACAATGAGCAGTTCTTC
CASSSRSGPYNEQFF
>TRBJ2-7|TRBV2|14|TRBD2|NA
TGTGCCAGCAATGAAGCGGGGGGAGCCTACGAGCAGTACTTC
CASNEAGGAYEQYF
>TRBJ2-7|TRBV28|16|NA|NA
TGTGCCAGCAGTTCGCGGGGTGAGTTAGTGGTTGGCGAGCAGTACTTC
CASSSRGELVVGEQYF
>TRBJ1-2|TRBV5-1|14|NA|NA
TGCGCCAGCAGCCAACAAACAGGGACCTATGGCTACACCTTC
CASSQQTGTYGYTF
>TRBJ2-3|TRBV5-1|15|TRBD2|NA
TGCGCCAGCAGCTCCGGGGGGGGGAACACAGATACGCAGTATTTT
CASSSGGGNTDTQYF
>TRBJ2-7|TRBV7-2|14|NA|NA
TGTGCCAGCAGCCCCGGGGACTTCCCCTACGAGCAGTACTTC
CASSPGDFPYEQYF
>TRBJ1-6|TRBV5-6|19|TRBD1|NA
TGTGCCAGCAGTTATTTAGGTGGGACAGAGAACTCCTATAATTCACCCCTCCACTTT
CASSYLGGTENSYNSPLHF
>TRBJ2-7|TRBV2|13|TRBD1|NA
TGTGCCAGCACCCAAGACAGGGCCAACGAGCAGTACTTC
CASTQDRANEQYF
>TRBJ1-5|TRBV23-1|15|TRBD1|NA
TGCGCCAGCAGTCGTTGGGACAGAACGCCTCAGCCCCAGCATTTT
CASSRWDRTPQPQHF
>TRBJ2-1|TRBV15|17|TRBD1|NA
TGTGCCACCAGCAGACCTTTTGACAGGGGGATTTACAATGAGCAGTTCTTC
CATSRPFDRGIYNEQFF
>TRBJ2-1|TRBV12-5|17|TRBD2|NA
TGTGCTAGTGGTTTGACAACTAGCGGGAATTCCTACAATGAGCAGTTCTTC
CASGLTTSGNSYNEQFF
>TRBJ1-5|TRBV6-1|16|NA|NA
TGTGCCAGCAGTGGACCGACAGACCCTAGCAATCAGCCCCAGCATTTT
CASSGPTDPSNQPQHF
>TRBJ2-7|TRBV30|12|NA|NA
TGTGCCTGGAGTGTACGTGGAGATTCGAGGTACTTC
CAWSVRGDSRYF
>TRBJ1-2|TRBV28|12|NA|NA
TGTGCCAGCAGTTTACCAGGATATGGCTACACCTTC
CASSLPGYGYTF
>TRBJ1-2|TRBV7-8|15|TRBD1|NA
TGTGCCAGCAGCTGGACAGGGGAAGTGGTGTCTGGCTACACCTTC
CASSWTGEVVSGYTF
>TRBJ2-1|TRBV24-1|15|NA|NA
TGTGCCACCAGTATTACCGGGACATCGTCCGATGAGCAGTTCTTC
CATSITGTSSDEQFF
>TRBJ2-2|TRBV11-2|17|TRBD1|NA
TGTGCCAGCAGTTACCACAGGGGGCGGGACAACACCGGGGAGCTGTTTTTT
CASSYHRGRDNTGELFF
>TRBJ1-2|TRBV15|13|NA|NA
TGTGCCACCAGCCCGGGAACTAACTATGGCTACACCTTC
CATSPGTNYGYTF
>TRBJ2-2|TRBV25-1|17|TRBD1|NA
TGTGCCAGCAGTGAATCATTGGGTAGGGGGCAGATCGGGGAGCTGTTTTTT
CASSESLGRGQIGELFF
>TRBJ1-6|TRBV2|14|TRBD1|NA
TGTGCCAGCAAAGGATCAGGGGGTAATTCACCCCTCCACTTT
CASKGSGGNSPLHF